The 10 T cell receptor beta chains given below trace back to one sample, sequenced in a study of OX40 agonist ivuxolimab in advanced cancers. TCRdb's copy holds only in-frame clones and misses some; the assay was immunoSEQ multiplex PCR. The repertoire holds about 68,000 clones, with approximately 87% as singletons. Material: CD4+ or CD8+ T cells sorted from blood, obtained in a trial of the OX40 agonist ivuxolimab. The receptors were sampled from an adult with an advanced solid tumor such as melanoma, head and neck, liver or kidney cancer.

This clone was recorded once. Here the CDR3 DNA reads TGTGCCAGCAGTATGACAGATTCACCCCTCCACTTT. Amino acid sequence: CASSMTDSPLHF. This chain uses TRBV2 with TRBJ1-6; weak D call: TRBD1 (5 bases). CDR3 length: 12 residues. V lost 5 bases and J 8 bases, leaving 7 bases between the germline ends. The germline CDR1 and CDR2 sequences are SNHLY and FYNNEI.

This rearrangement joins TRBV20-1 to TRBJ2-7, with TRBD2 identical over 7 bases. Germline values: CDR1 DFQATT, CDR2 SNEGSKA (reference sequence). V was pared by 6 bases and J by 3 bases, with 2 bases of the junction left unmatched. CDR3 length equals 11 residues. The CDR3 loop is CSAAGVYEQYF. CDR3 DNA sequence: TGCAGTGCCGCGGGGGTCTACGAGCAGTACTTC.

The rearrangement uses TRBV19 and TRBJ2-7, with 9 bases lining up with TRBD1. Unmatched junction bases numbered 10, after V lost 3 bases and J lost 4 bases. The CDR3 runs to 16 residues. Germline V gene lookup returns CDR1 LNHDA and CDR2 SQIVND (reference sequence). CDR3 sequence (DNA): TGTGCCAGTAGTATTTCCGGGACAGGGCTAGGGTACGAGCAGTACTTC. Protein sequence: CASSISGTGLGYEQYF.

The genes are TRBV19 and TRBJ1-5, with a weak D call TRBD1 (6 bases). V lost 11 bases to trimming and J lost 0 bases, with 11 bases between them. CDR1 LNHDA and CDR2 SQIVND come from the germline V gene (reference sequence). The CDR3 length is 13 residues. Here the CDR3 reads CASTGYSNQPQHF. CDR3 in DNA: TGTGCCTCCACAGGGTATAGCAATCAGCCCCAGCATTTT.

A few counts support this clone. The chain carries TRBV4-1 and TRBJ2-7; D may match TRBD1 or TRBD2 (5 bases each). V lost 4 bases and J lost 2, with 21 bases in between. The CDR3 is made up of 17 amino acids. In germline, CDR1 is MGHRA, CDR2 YSYEKL. This chain's CDR3 is CASSRGRGRGRTYEQYF. The CDR3 DNA reads as TGCGCCAGCAGCCGCGGCCGGGGAAGGGGCAGGACCTACGAGCAGTACTTC.

The chain recombines TRBV16 with TRBJ1-1, with D unclear. Germline V gene lookup returns CDR1 KGHSY and CDR2 FQNENV. CDR3 length: 15 residues. Trimming stripped 0 bases from V and 3 bases from J, with 11 bases between. CDR3 nucleotides: TGTGCCAGCAGCCAATCACGAGGGATGTACACTGAAGCTTTCTTT. Encoded protein: CASSQSRGMYTEAFF. Combining the CDR3 with reference TRBV16 and TRBJ1-1 gives the whole variable domain GEEVAQTPKHLVRGEGQKAKLYCAPIKGHSYVFWYQQVLKNEFKFLISFQNENVFDETGMPKERFSAKCLPNSPCSLEIQATKLEDSAVYFCASSQSRGMYTEAFFGQGTRLTVV.

The chain couples TRBV2 to TRBJ2-4, with D uncertain. V was pared by 6 bases and J by 2 bases, with 8 bases between. The CDR3 is 13 amino acids. From germline, CDR1 is SNHLY and CDR2 FYNNEI. The CDR3: CASSANTKNIQYF. The DNA for the CDR3 is TGTGCCAGCAGCGCTAATACCAAAAACATTCAGTACTTC.

The rearrangement links TRBV7-2 to TRBJ2-3; D is ambiguous. Germline V gene data show CDR1 as SGHTA and CDR2 as FQGNSA. Trimming left V 2 bases short and J 2 bases short, with 8 bases between. The CDR3 has 14 amino acids. The chain's CDR3 is CASSLRSTTDTQYF. DNA of the CDR3: TGTGCCAGCAGCTTACGCAGCACCACAGATACGCAGTATTTT.

CDR3 coding DNA: TGTGCCAGCTCACGGACGCAGGGGGATACTATAAAATCCGAAGCTTTCTTT. It encodes CASSRTQGDTIKSEAFF. V usage is TRBV18 and J usage is TRBJ1-1; 7 positions match TRBD1. The ends lost 4 bases at V and 8 bases at J; junction bases unmatched: 19. CDR1 and CDR2 (germline): KGHSH, LQKENI. The CDR3 runs to 17 residues. Complete variable domain (other parts from reference TRBV18 and TRBJ1-1): NAGVMQNPRHLVRRRGQEARLRCSPMKGHSHVYWYRQLPEEGLKFMVYLQKENIIDESGMPKERFSAEFPKEGPSILRIQQVVRGDSAAYFCASSRTQGDTIKSEAFFGQGTRLTVV.

The V gene is TRBV30, the J gene TRBJ1-4, with D possibly being TRBD1 (5 bases). The CDR3 runs to 16 residues. The V end lost 3 bases, the J end lost 6 bases, and 20 bases lay between the germline ends. The V gene's germline CDR1 is GTSNPN and CDR2 SVGIG (reference sequence). In nucleotides, the CDR3 is TGTGCCTGGAGCCGAGCAGGGAGGAAGAACGATGAAAAACTGTTTTTT. It codes for CAWSRAGRKNDEKLFF.